This T cell receptor (beta chain) was found in a study of blood T cell repertoires in COVID-19. Study as a whole: The samples span acute and convalescent COVID-19 from the United States, Italy and Spain. Sources were T cells, B-cell-depleted T cells, or PBMCs; the material itself was cDNA or gDNA.

Trimming cost V 3 bases and J 0 bases, with 12 bases left between them. Germline values: CDR1 DFQATT, CDR2 SNEGSKA (reference sequence). The CDR3 is 14 residues long. Per the original methods: Reference gene primer amplification gave nucleated cell count estimates. Sequencing used immunoSEQ multiplex PCR; TCRdb keeps in-frame clones, though not all of them. V, J and clone size reflect that table, while D and trimming were determined from the DNA. The sample consists of fewer than 200,000 clones, about nine tenths of them appearing once. The source material was peripheral blood. The TCR was taken from a woman in her sixties who had recovered from COVID-19. This chain connects TRBV20-1 to TRBJ2-7; possibly TRBD1 for D (5 bases). The chain's CDR3 is CSASPGPGSYEQYF. As DNA, the CDR3 is TGCAGTGCTAGTCCAGGGCCAGGCTCCTACGAGCAGTACTTC.